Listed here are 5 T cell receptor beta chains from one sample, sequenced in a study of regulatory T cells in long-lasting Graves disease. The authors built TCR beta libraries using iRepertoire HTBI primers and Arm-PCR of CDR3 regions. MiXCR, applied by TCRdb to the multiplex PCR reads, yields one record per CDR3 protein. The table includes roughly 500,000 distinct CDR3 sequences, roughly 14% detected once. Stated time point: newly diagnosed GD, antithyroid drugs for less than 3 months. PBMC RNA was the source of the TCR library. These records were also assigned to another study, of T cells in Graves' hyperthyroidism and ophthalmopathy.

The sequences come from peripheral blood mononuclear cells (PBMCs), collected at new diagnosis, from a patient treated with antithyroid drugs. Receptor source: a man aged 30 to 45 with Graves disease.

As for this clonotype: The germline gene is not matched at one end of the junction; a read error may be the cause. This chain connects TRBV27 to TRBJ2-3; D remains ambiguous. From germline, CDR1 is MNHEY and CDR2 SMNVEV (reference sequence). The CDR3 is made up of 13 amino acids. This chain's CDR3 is CVSSFGPTDTQYF. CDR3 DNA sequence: TGTGTCAGCAGTTTCGGGCCCACAGATACGCAGTATTTT.

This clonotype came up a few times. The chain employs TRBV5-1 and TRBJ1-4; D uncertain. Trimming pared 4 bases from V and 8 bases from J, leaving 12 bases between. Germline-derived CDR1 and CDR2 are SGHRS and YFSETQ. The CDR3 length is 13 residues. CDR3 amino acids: CASSPAAVEKLFF. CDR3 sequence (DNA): TGCGCCAGCAGCCCGGCCGCGGTGGAAAAACTGTTTTTT.

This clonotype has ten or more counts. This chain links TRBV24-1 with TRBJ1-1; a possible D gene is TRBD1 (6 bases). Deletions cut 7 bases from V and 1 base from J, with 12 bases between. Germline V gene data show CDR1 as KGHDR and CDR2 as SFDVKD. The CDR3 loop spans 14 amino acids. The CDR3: CATRKGGQNTEAFF. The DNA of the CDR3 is TGTGCCACCAGAAAGGGGGGACAGAACACTGAAGCTTTCTTT.

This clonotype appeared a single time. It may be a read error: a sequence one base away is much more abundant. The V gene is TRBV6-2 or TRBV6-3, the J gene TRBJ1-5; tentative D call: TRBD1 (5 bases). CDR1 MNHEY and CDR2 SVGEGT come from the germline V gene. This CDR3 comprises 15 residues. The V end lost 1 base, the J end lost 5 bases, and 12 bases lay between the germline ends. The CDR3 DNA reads TGTGCCAGCAGTTACTATGGCGGGGGTTATCAGCCCCAGCATTTT. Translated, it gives CASSYYGGGYQPQHF.

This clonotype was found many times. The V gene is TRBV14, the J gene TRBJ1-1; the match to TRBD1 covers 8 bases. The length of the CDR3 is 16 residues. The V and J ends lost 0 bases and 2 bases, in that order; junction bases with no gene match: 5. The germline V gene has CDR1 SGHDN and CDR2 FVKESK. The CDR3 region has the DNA TGTGCCAGCAGCCAAGATCAGGGGGCTAGTAACACTGAAGCTTTCTTT. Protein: CASSQDQGASNTEAFF.